This record concerns one T cell receptor beta chain sequence. The antigen is unknown. J lost 7 bases, V lost 5 bases, and 7 bases had no gene match. This CDR3 is built from 13 residues. Germline CDR1 reads SGHVS; CDR2 reads FQNEAQ. MiXCR, run by TCRdb on the 5' RACE reads, gives a single entry per CDR3 protein. The sample holds 150,000 to 200,000 distinct CDR3 sequences, 11% seen once. This sample was taken from a study of T-cell memory formation after mild COVID-19. Study details: Clusters of TCRs were largely donor specific.

Notes on the study in general: Contracting clones from day 15 to 85 showed balanced CD4/CD8; later expanders favored CD4+. Researchers found some responding clones in pre-infection memory, a sign that cross-reactive memory joined. Shrinking CD4+ clones resided mostly in CM and EM, and CD8+ ones in EMRA.

Material: PBMCs or a T cell subset sorted from them (not recorded which). J is TRBJ1-1 and V is TRBV7-8, with TRBD1 matching over 7 bases. The source is a man aged 18 to 29 who had mild COVID-19 (a few samples of this study predate the infection). Cell type and time point are not known. The CDR3 nucleotides read TGTGCCAGCAGCACCTCCTGGGACAGTGAAGCTTTCTTT. Amino acids: CASSTSWDSEAFF.